This TCR beta chain appears in the sequencing data of a study of spatial heterogeneity in lung cancer. Across the study: The mean occurrence of each unique TCR and UMI combination in raw reads exceeded eight.

TCRdb analysed the 5' RACE reads with MiXCR anew, one entry per CDR3 protein. Here the sample spans roughly 9,200 distinct CDR3 sequences, about 25% being singletons. Time point indicated: blood at routine non-recurrence follow-up after resection. This clonotype turned up a few times. V was pared by 2 bases and J by 1 base, with 12 bases of the junction left unmatched. Germline CDR1 is SGHAT and CDR2 is FQNNGV. The CDR3 length is 19 residues. This chain joins TRBV11-2 and TRBJ2-2; the match to TRBD1 covers 8 bases. The TCR comes from a female donor with early-stage non-small cell lung cancer. The material was PBMCs, obtained at follow-up. The CDR3 loop is CASSLPRLTGGLNTGELFF. For the CDR3, the DNA is TGTGCCAGCAGCTTACCCCGGCTTACAGGGGGATTGAACACCGGGGAGCTGTTTTTT.